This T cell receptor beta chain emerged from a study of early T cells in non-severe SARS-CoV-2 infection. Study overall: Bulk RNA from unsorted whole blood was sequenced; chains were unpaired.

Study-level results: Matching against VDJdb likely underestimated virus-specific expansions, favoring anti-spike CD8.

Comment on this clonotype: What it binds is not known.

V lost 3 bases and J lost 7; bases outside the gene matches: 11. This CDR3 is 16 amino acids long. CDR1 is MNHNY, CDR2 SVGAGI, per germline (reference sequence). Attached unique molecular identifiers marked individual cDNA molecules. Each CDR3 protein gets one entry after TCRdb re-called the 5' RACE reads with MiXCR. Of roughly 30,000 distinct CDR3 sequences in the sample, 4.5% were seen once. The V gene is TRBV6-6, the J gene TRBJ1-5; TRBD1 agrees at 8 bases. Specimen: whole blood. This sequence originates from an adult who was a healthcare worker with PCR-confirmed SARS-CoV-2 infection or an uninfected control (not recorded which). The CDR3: CASSYPTQGAVQPQHF. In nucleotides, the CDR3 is TGTGCCAGCAGTTATCCCACTCAGGGGGCCGTGCAGCCCCAGCATTTT.